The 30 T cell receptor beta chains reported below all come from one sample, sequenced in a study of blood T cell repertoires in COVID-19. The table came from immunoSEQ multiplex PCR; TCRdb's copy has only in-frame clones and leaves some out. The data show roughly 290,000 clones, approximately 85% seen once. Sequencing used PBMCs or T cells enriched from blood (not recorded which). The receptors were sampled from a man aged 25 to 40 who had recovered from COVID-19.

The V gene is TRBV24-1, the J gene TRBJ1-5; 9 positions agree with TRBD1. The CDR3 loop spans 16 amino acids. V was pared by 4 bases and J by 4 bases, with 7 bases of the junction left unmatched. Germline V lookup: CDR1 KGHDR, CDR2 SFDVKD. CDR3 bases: TGTGCCACCAGTGACTATGGACAGGGGACTAATCAGCCCCAGCATTTT. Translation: CATSDYGQGTNQPQHF.

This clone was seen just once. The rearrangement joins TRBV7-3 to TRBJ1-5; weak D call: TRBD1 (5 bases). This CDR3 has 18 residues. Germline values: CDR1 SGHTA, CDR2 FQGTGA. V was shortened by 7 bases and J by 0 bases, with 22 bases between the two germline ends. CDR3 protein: CASTPTRRGRFSNQPQHF. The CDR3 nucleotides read TGTGCCAGCACCCCCACTAGGAGGGGCAGATTTAGCAATCAGCCCCAGCATTTT.

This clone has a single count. This chain's CDR3 is CASSQDPAGVYEQFF. The CDR3 region has the DNA TGCGCCAGCAGCCAAGATCCAGCGGGGGTATATGAGCAGTTCTTC. This chain connects TRBV4-1 to TRBJ2-1; 8 nucleotides agree with TRBD2. Germline values: CDR1 MGHRA, CDR2 YSYEKL. The CDR3 loop spans 15 amino acids. The J segment lost 8 bases and the V segment lost 0 bases, leaving 6 bases of the junction unmatched.

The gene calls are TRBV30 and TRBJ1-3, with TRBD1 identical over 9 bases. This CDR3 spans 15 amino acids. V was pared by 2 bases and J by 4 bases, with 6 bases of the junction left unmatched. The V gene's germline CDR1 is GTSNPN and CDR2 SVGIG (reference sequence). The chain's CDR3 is CAWSTQGASGNTIYF. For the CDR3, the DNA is TGTGCCTGGAGTACACAGGGGGCGTCCGGAAACACCATATATTTT. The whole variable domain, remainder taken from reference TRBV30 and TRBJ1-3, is SQTIHQWPATLVQPVGSPLSLECTVEGTSNPNLYWYRQAAGRGLQLLFYSVGIGQISSEVPQNLSASRPQDRQFILSSKKLLLSDSGFYLCAWSTQGASGNTIYFGEGSWLTVV.

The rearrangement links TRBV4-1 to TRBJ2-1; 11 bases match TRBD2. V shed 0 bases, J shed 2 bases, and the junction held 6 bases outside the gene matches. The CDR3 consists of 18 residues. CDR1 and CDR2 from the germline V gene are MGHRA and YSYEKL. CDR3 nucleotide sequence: TGCGCCAGCAGCCAAGATTGGGCTAGCGGGGGGACCTACAATGAGCAGTTCTTC. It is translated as CASSQDWASGGTYNEQFF.

The CDR3 spells CASSRQGAVYEQFF. DNA of the CDR3: TGTGCCAGCAGCCGACAGGGGGCCGTCTATGAGCAGTTCTTC. The chain employs TRBV7-6 and TRBJ2-1; 10 nucleotides align to TRBD1. The ends lost 5 bases at V and 8 bases at J; junction bases unmatched: 6. Germline V gene sequence: CDR1 SGHVS, CDR2 FNYEAQ. The CDR3 is 14 residues long.

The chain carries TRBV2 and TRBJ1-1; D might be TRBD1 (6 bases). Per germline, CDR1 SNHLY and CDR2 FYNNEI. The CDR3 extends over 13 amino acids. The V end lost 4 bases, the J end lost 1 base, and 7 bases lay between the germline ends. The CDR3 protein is CASSADRNTEAFF. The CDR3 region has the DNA TGTGCCAGCAGTGCGGACAGGAACACTGAAGCTTTCTTT. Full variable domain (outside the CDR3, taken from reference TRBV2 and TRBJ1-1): EPEVTQTPSHQVTQMGQEVILRCVPISNHLYFYWYRQILGQKVEFLVSFYNNEISEKSEIFDDQFSVERPDGSNFTLKIRSTKLEDSAMYFCASSADRNTEAFFGQGTRLTVV.

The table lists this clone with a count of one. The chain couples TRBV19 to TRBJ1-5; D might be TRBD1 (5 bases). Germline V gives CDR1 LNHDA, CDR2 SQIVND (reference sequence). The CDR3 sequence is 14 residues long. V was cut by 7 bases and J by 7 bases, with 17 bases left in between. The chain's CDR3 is CASTPFIWGQPQHF. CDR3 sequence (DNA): TGTGCCAGTACCCCGTTTATTTGGGGCCAGCCCCAGCATTTT.

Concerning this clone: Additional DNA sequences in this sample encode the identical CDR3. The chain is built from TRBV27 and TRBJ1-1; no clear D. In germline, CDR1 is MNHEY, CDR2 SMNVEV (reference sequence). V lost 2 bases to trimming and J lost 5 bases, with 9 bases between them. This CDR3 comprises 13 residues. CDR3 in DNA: TGTGCCAGCAGTTTACGGGGAGGGACTGAAGCTTTCTTT. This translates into CASSLRGGTEAFF.

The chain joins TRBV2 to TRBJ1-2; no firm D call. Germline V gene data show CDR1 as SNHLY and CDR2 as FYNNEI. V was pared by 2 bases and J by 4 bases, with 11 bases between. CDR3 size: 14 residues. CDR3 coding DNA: TGTGCCAGCAGTGAAAAACGGGTAGCCTATGGCTACACCTTC. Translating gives CASSEKRVAYGYTF.

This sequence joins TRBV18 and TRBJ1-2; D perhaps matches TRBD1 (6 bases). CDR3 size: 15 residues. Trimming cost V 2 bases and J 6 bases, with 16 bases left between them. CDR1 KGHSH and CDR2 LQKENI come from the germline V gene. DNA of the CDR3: TGTGCCAGCTCACCAAAGTCAGGGGTAACCCATGGCTACACCTTC. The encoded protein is CASSPKSGVTHGYTF.

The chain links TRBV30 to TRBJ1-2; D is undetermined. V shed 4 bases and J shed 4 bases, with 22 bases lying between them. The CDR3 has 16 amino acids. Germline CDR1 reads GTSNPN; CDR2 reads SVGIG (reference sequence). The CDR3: CAWIQPKPIPSYGYTF. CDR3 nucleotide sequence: TGTGCCTGGATCCAACCTAAGCCGATCCCGAGCTATGGCTACACCTTC.

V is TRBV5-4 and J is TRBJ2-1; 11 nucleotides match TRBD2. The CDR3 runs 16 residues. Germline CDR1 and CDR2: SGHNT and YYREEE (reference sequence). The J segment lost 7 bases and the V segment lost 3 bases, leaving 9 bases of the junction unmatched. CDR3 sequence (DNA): TGTGCCAGCAGCTCCCGCCCTCTAGCGGGGGGTAATGAGCAGTTCTTC. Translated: CASSSRPLAGGNEQFF. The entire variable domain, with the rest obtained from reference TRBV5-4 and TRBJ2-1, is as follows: ETGVTQSPTHLIKTRGQQVTLRCSSQSGHNTVSWYQQALGQGPQFIFQYYREEENGRGNFPPRFSGLQFPNYSSELNVNALELDDSALYLCASSSRPLAGGNEQFFGPGTRLTVL.

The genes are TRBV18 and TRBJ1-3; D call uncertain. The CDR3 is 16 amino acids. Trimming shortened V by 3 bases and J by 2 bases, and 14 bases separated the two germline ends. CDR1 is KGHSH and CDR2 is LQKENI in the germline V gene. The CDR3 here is CASSPEAPGPGNTIYF. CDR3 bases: TGTGCCAGCTCACCGGAGGCGCCCGGGCCTGGAAACACCATATATTTT. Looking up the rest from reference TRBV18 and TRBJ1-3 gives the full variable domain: NAGVMQNPRHLVRRRGQEARLRCSPMKGHSHVYWYRQLPEEGLKFMVYLQKENIIDESGMPKERFSAEFPKEGPSILRIQQVVRGDSAAYFCASSPEAPGPGNTIYFGEGSWLTVV.

In DNA form, the CDR3 reads TGTGCCAGCCGACAGCGGGGACAAGAGACCCAGTACTTC. Translating it yields CASRQRGQETQYF. V and J are TRBV19 and TRBJ2-5; 7 nucleotides line up with TRBD2. V lost 9 bases, J lost 2 bases, and 6 bases stayed unmatched. Germline lookup yields CDR1 LNHDA and CDR2 SQIVND (reference sequence). The CDR3 length is 13 residues.

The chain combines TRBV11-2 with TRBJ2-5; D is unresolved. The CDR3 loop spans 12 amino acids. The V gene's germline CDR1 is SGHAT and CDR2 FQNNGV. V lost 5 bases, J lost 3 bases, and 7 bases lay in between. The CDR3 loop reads CASSGEEETQYF. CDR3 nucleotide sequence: TGTGCCAGCAGCGGAGAAGAAGAGACCCAGTACTTC.

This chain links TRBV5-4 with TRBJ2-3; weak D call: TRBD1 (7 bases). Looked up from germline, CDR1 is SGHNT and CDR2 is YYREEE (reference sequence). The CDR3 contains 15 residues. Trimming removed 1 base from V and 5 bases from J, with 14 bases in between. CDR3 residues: CASSLRGQGGDTQYF. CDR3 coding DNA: TGTGCCAGCAGCTTGCGGGGGCAGGGGGGAGATACGCAGTATTTT. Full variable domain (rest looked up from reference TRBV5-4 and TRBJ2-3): ETGVTQSPTHLIKTRGQQVTLRCSSQSGHNTVSWYQQALGQGPQFIFQYYREEENGRGNFPPRFSGLQFPNYSSELNVNALELDDSALYLCASSLRGQGGDTQYFGPGTRLTVL.

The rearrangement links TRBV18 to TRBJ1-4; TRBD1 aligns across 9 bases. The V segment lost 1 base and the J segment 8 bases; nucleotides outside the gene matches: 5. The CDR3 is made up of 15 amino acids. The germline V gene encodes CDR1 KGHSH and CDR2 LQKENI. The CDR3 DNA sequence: TGTGCCAGCTCACCACGGACAGGGGAAGGGGAAAAACTGTTTTTT. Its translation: CASSPRTGEGEKLFF.

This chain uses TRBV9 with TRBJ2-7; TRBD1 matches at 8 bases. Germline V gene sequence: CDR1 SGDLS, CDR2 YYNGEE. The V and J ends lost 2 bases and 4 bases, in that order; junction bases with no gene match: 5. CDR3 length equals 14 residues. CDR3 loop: CASSVDRGTYEQYF. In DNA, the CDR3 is TGTGCCAGCAGCGTTGACAGGGGAACATACGAGCAGTACTTC.

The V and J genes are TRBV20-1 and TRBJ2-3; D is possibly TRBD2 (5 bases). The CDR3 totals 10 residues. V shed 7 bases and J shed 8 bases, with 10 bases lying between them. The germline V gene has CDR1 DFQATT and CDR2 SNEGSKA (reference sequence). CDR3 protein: CSVLDSTQYF. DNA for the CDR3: TGCAGTGTGCTGGACTCTACGCAGTATTTT.

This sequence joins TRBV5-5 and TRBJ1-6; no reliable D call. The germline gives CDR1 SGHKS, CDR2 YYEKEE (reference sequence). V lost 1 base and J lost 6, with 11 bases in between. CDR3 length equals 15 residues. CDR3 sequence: CASSLISGVNSPLHF. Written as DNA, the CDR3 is TGTGCCAGCAGCTTGATATCCGGGGTTAATTCACCCCTCCACTTT.

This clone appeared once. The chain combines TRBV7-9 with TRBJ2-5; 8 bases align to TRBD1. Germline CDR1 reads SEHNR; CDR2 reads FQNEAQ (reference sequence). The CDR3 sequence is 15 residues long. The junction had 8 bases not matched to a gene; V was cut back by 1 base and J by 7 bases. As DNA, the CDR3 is TGTGCCAGCAGCTTAGTCGGACAGGGATATGGGACCCAGTACTTC. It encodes CASSLVGQGYGTQYF.

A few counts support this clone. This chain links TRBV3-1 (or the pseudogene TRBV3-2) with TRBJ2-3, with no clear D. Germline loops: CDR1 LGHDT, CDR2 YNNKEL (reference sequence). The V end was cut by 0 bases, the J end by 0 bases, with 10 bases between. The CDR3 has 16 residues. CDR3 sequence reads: CASSQELLRSTDTQYF. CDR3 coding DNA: TGTGCCAGCAGCCAAGAACTCCTCAGGAGCACAGATACGCAGTATTTT.

The CDR3 reads CASIREVSTGELFF. CDR3 nucleotide sequence: TGTGCCAGCATCAGGGAAGTGAGCACCGGGGAGCTGTTTTTT. The rearrangement uses TRBV2 and TRBJ2-2; D is perhaps TRBD1 (5 bases). Trimming removed 7 bases from V and 4 bases from J, with 13 bases in between. Germline V gives CDR1 SNHLY, CDR2 FYNNEI. The CDR3 loop spans 14 amino acids.

CDR3 protein: CAWSVGFEAEAFF. CDR3 DNA sequence: TGTGCCTGGAGTGTAGGCTTTGAGGCTGAAGCTTTCTTT. The chain carries TRBV30 and TRBJ1-1; no firm D call. The V gene lost 0 bases and the J gene lost 6 bases, with 11 bases spanning the gap. The CDR3 spans 13 residues. Looked up from germline, CDR1 is GTSNPN and CDR2 is SVGIG (reference sequence). Using reference TRBV30 and TRBJ1-1 for the parts outside the CDR3, the full variable domain is SQTIHQWPATLVQPVGSPLSLECTVEGTSNPNLYWYRQAAGRGLQLLFYSVGIGQISSEVPQNLSASRPQDRQFILSSKKLLLSDSGFYLCAWSVGFEAEAFFGQGTRLTVV.

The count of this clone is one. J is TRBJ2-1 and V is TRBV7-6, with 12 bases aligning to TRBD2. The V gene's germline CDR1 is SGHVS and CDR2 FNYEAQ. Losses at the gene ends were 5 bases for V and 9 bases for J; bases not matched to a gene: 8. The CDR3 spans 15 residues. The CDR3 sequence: CASSPRTSGEGEQFF. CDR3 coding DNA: TGTGCCAGCAGCCCGCGGACTAGCGGGGAGGGTGAGCAGTTCTTC.

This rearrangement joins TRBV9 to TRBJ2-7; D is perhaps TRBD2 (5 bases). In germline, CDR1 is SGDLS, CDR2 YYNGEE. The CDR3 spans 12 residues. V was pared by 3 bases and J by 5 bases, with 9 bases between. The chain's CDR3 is CASSGAGDEQYF. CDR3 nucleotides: TGTGCCAGCAGCGGCGCCGGGGACGAGCAGTACTTC.

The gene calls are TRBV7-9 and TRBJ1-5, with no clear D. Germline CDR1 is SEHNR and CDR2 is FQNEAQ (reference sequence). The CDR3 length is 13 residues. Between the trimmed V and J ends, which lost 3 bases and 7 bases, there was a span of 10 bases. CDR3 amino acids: CASSFEEEQPQHF. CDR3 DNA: TGTGCCAGCAGCTTTGAGGAGGAACAGCCCCAGCATTTT.

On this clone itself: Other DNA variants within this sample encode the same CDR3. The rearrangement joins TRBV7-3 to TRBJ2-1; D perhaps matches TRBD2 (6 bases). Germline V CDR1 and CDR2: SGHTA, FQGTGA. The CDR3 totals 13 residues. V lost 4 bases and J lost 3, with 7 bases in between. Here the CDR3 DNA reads TGTGCCAGCAGCTCGGGACTCTACAATGAGCAGTTCTTC. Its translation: CASSSGLYNEQFF.

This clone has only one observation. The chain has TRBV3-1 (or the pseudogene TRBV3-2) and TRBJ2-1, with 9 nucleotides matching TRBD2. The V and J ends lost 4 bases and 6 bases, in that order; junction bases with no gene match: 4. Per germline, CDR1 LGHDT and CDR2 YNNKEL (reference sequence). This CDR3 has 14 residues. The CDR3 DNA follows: TGTGCCAGCAGCCCTAGCGGGGTTGGCAATGAGCAGTTCTTC. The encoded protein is CASSPSGVGNEQFF.